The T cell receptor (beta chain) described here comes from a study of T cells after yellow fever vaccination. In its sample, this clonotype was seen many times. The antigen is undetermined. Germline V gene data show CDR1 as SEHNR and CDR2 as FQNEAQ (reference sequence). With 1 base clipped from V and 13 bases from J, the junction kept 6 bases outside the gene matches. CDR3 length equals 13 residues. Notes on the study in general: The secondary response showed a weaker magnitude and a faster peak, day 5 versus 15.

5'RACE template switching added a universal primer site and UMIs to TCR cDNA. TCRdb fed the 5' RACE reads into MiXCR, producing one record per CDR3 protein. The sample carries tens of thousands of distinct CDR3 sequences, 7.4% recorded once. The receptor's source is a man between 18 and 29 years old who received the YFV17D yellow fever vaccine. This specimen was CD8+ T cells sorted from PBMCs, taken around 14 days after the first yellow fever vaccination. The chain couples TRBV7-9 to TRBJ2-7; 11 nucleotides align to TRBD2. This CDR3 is CASSLGQGLAAYF. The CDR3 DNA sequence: TGTGCCAGCAGCTTAGGACAGGGACTAGCGGCTTACTTC.